This TCR beta chain was recovered during a study of blood T cell repertoires in COVID-19. TCRdb's copy holds only in-frame clones and misses some; the assay was immunoSEQ multiplex PCR. The table shows some 220,000 clones, with over 60% occurring only once. Germline CDR1 LNHDA, CDR2 SQIVND (reference sequence). The CDR3 has 13 residues. The V gene lost 7 bases and the J gene lost 7 bases, with 14 bases spanning the gap. The sequenced sample was peripheral blood. The rearrangement joins TRBV19 to TRBJ1-5; weak D call: TRBD1 (5 bases). The receptor was isolated from a woman in her seventies with acute or convalescent COVID-19. In nucleotides, the CDR3 is TGTGCCAGTAAATCTTGGGGGGGGCAGCCCCAGCATTTT. Translating gives CASKSWGGQPQHF.